A selection of T cell receptor beta chains follows, all from one sample in a study of identifying expanded T cells in peripheral blood. TCRdb keeps only in-frame clones here, not all; method: immunoSEQ multiplex PCR. The sample lists around 120,000 clones, 84% occurring once. Material for sequencing was blood. The receptor set was obtained from a person between 18 and 75 years old in good health. The CDR3 runs from the conserved cysteine through the conserved F or W.

v_gene	j_gene	len	CDR3aa
TRBV18	TRBJ1-5	15	CASSPTVSSNQPQHF
TRBV19	TRBJ1-2	13	CASKRGLNYGYTF
TRBV12-2	TRBJ2-1	16	CASRLLIGAADNEQFF
TRBV10-3	TRBJ1-4	13	CAISDGANEKLFF
TRBV12-5	TRBJ1-1	13	CASGFSGNTEAFF
TRBV18	TRBJ1-1	13	CASSPISIAEAFF
TRBV5-1	TRBJ2-7	15	CASSLDPGGANEQYF
TRBV5-1	TRBJ1-2	14	CASSTAPGGYGYTF
TRBV4-1	TRBJ2-1	15	CASSQDFVRGHEQFF
TRBV19	TRBJ1-2	13	CASSQQPETGYTF
TRBV7-2	TRBJ2-1	16	CASSLALASGYNEQFF
TRBV5-5	TRBJ1-5	15	CASSLGAASNQPQHF
TRBV29-1	TRBJ1-3	13	CSVGMGAGNTIYF
TRBV18	TRBJ2-2	13	CASSLSWTGELFF
TRBV11-2	TRBJ1-5	13	CASSLGQLQPQHF
TRBV4-3	TRBJ2-3	14	CASSQATGTDTQYF
TRBV7-9	TRBJ1-6	13	CASSLVFESPLHF
TRBV2	TRBJ2-2	16	CASGGLAGTNTGELFF
TRBV23-1	TRBJ2-7	15	CASSQKAGGGYEQYF
TRBV18	TRBJ1-1	13	CASSPQGRSEAFF
TRBV6-5	TRBJ1-1	16	CASSYSGTGGNTEAFF
TRBV6-6	TRBJ1-6	15	CASRGTGGWSSPLHF
TRBV9	TRBJ2-1	15	CASSASSGGGYEQFF
TRBV2	TRBJ1-2	13	CASSSRPYYGYTF
TRBV5-5	TRBJ1-6	16	CASSRGPDWNNSPLHF
TRBV5-1	TRBJ2-3	16	CASSLGLAGATDTQYF
TRBV18	TRBJ2-7	15	CASLGGGPNFYEQYF
TRBV7-2	TRBJ1-2	17	CASSPYRMGALSHGYTF
TRBV4-1	TRBJ2-3	15	CASSPSGGRTDTQYF